Included here is one T cell receptor beta chain sequence, with context. Its antigen is not identified. The read ends 3 residues before the CDR3 terminus; that terminus is restored from the germline J gene. Profiled with immunoSEQ multiplex PCR; TCRdb holds only in-frame clones, not every one. Found here are about 39,000 clones; the top ten clones hold 6.4%. Per germline, CDR1 GTSNPN and CDR2 SVGIG (reference sequence). The CDR3 is 14 residues long. J lost 3 bases, V lost 8 bases, and 6 bases had no gene match. This specimen belongs to a study of T cells in women clearing cervical HPV infection. Study information: Blood came at first lesion visit for cases, post-clearance for controls. Study observations and caveats: Combining TCR richness with V gene abundances gave approximately 0.8 AUC.

The sample was blood buffy coat. The receptor's source is a woman between 18 and 70 years old with a cervical HPV16 infection that either progressed to CIN3+ or cleared (not recorded which). V usage is TRBV30 and J usage is TRBJ2-4, with 11 bases identical to TRBD1. The CDR3 DNA, read in part, is TGTGCCGGACGGGACAGGGGGAACAAAAACATT. Protein product: CAGRDRGNKNI. The entire CDR3 protein is CAGRDRGNKNIQYF.